This T cell receptor (beta chain) was profiled in a study of T-cell reconstitution after alpha-beta-depleted transplantation in children. The CDR3 is made up of 13 amino acids. The germline CDR1 and CDR2 sequences are ENHRY and SYGVKD. Germline trimming cut 6 bases from V and 1 base from J; bases unmatched to any gene: 2. This clonotype has ten or more counts. Unique molecular identifiers featured in how the TCRbeta library was prepared. TCRdb processed the PCR reads anew with MiXCR; each CDR3 protein has one entry. The repertoire holds roughly 100,000 distinct CDR3 sequences, with 6.5% to 8.5% as singletons.

The TCR was taken from a human donor who donated a stem cell graft to a child with congenital amegakaryocytic thrombocytopenia. The sequencing used PBMCs from the stem cell graft donor, collected from the stem cell graft. The chain has TRBV10-3 and TRBJ1-1; 7 bases are a match to TRBD1. The DNA of the CDR3 is TGTGCCATCAGGTGGGACAGGAACACTGAAGCTTTCTTT. Amino acids: CAIRWDRNTEAFF.